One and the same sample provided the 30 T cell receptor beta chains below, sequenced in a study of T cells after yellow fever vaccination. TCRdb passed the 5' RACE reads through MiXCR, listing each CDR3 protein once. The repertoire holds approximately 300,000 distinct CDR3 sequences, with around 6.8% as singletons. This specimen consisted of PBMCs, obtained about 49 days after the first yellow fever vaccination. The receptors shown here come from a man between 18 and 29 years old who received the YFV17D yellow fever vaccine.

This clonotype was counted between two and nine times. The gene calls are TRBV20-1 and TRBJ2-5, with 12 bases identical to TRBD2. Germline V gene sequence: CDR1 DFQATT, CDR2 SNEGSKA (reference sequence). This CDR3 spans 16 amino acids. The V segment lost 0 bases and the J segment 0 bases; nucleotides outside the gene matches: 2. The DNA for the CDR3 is TGCAGTGCTAGAGACCGACTAGCGGGGGACCAAGAGACCCAGTACTTC. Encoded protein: CSARDRLAGDQETQYF.

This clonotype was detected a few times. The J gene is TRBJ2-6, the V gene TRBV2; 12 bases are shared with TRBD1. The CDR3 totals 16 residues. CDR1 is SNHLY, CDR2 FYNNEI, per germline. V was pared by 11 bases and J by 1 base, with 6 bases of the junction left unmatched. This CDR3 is CAVPGQGASGANVLTF. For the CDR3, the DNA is TGTGCCGTGCCGGGACAGGGGGCTTCTGGGGCCAACGTCCTGACTTTC.

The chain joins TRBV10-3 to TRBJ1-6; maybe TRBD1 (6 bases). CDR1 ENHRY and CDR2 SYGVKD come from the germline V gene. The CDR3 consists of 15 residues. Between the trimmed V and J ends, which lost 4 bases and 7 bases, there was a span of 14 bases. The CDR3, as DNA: TGTGCCATCAGTGGGGGGGCAGGATCGAATTCACCCCTCCACTTT. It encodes CAISGGAGSNSPLHF.

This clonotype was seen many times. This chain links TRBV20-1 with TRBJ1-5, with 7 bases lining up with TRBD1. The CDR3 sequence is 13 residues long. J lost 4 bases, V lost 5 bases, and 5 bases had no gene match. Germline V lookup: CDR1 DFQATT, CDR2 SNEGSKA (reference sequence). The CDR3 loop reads CSAEDRLNQPQHF. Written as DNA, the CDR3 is TGCAGTGCTGAGGACAGGTTAAATCAGCCCCAGCATTTT.

The CDR3 reads CSALGLAGVYEQYV. The DNA for the CDR3 is TGCAGTGCCTTGGGACTAGCGGGGGTCTACGAGCAGTACGTC. The chain carries TRBV20-1 and TRBJ2-7; TRBD2 matches at 14 bases. Trimming took 6 bases from V and 3 from J; bases not matched to a gene: 4. In germline, CDR1 is DFQATT, CDR2 SNEGSKA (reference sequence). This CDR3 comprises 14 residues.

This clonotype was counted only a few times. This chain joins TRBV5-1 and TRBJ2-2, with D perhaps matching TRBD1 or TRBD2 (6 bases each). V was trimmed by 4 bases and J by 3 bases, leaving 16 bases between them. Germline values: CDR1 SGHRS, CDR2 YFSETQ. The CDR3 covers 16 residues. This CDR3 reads CASSPGARGYTGELFF. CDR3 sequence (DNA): TGCGCCAGCAGCCCGGGGGCTCGGGGGTACACCGGGGAGCTGTTTTTT.

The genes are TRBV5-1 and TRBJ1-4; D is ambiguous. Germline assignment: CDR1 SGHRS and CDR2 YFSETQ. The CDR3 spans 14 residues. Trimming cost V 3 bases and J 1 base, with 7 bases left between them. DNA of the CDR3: TGCGCCAGCAGCTCCAGGCGAACTAATGAAAAACTGTTTTTT. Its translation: CASSSRRTNEKLFF.

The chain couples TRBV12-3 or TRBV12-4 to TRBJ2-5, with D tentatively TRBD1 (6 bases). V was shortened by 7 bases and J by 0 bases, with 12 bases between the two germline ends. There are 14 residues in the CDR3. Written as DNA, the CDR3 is TGTGCCAGCAACAAGGACAGTAACCAAGAGACCCAGTACTTC. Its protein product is CASNKDSNQETQYF.

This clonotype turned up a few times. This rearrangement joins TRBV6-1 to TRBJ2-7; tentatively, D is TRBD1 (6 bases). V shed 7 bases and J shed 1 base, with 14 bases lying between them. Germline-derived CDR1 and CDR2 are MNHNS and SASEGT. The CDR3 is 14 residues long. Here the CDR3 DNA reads TGTGCCAGCAAACTCTCCACAGGGTCCTACGAGCAGTACTTC. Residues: CASKLSTGSYEQYF.

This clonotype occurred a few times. The CDR3 DNA reads TGTGCCAGCACCAAAGTCGGGGGCGCCGCACCGAAGACTGAAGCTTTCTTT. Its translation is CASTKVGGAAPKTEAFF. The V call is TRBV7-2, the J call TRBJ1-1, with a weak D call TRBD1 (6 bases). With 7 bases removed from V and 5 bases from J, the gap between germline ends came to 26 bases. Per the germline V gene, CDR1 is SGHTA and CDR2 is FQGNSA. The CDR3 spans 17 residues.

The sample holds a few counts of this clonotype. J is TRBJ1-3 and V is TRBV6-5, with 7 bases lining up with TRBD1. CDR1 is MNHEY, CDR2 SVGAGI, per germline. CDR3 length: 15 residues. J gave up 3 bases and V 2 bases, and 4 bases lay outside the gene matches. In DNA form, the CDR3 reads TGTGCCAGCAGTTACAGGGGGCTCGGTGGAAACACCATATATTTT. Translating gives CASSYRGLGGNTIYF.

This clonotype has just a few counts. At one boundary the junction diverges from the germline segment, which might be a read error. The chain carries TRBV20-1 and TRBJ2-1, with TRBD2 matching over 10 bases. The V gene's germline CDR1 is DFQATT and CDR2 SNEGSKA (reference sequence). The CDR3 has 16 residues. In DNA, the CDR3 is TGCTGTGCTAGAGATCAGCGGGGGGGGTCCTACAATGAGCAGTTCTTC. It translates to CCARDQRGGSYNEQFF.

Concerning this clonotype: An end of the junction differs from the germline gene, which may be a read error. The chain's CDR3 is CAGSPLAGETSDTQYF. CDR3 bases: TGTGCCGGTAGCCCACTAGCGGGGGAAACATCAGATACGCAGTATTTT. This sequence joins TRBV19 and TRBJ2-3; 11 bases are shared with TRBD2. Per the germline V gene, CDR1 is LNHDA and CDR2 is SQIVND (reference sequence). There are 16 residues in the CDR3. Based on the CDR3 plus reference TRBV19 and TRBJ2-3, the full variable domain is DGGITQSPKYLFRKEGQNVTLSCEQNLNHDAMYWYRQDPGQGLRLIYYSQIVNDFQKGDIAEGYSVSREKKESFPLTVTSAQKNPTAFYLCAGSPLAGETSDTQYFGPGTRLTVL.

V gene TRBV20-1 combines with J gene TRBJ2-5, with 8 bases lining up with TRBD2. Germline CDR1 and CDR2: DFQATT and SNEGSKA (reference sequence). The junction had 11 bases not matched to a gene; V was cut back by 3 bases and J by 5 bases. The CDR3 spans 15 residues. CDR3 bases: TGCAGTGCTAGCCTCCCGACGGGGGGGCGGGAGACCCAGTACTTC. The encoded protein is CSASLPTGGRETQYF.

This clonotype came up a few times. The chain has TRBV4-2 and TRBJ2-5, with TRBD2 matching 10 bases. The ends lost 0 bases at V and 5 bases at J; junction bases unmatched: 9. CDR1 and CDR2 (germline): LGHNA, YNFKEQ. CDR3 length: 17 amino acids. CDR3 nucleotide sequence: TGTGCCAGCAGCCAAGATCGCGCGACTAGCGGGCGGGAGACCCAGTACTTC. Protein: CASSQDRATSGRETQYF.

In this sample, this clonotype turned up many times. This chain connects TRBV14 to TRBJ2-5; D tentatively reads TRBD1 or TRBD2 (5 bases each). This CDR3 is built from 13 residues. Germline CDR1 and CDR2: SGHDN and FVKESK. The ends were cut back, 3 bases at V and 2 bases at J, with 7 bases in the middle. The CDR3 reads CASSQRGQETQYF. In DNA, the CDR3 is TGTGCCAGCAGCCAGAGGGGACAAGAGACCCAGTACTTC.

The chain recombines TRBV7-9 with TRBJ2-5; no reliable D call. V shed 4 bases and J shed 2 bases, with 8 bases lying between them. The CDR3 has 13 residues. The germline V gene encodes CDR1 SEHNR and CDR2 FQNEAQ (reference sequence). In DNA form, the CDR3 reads TGTGCCAGCAGCTACGACTTACAAGAGACCCAGTACTTC. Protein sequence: CASSYDLQETQYF. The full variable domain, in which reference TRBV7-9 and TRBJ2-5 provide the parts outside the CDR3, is DTGVSQNPRHKITKRGQNVTFRCDPISEHNRLYWYRQTLGQGPEFLTYFQNEAQLEKSRLLSDRFSAERPKGSFSTLEIQRTEQGDSAMYLCASSYDLQETQYFGPGTRLLVL.

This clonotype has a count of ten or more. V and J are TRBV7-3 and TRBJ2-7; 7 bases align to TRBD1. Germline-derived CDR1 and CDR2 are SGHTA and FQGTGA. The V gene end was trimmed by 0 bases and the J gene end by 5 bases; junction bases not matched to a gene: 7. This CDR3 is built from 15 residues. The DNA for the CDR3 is TGTGCCAGCAGCTTAACTAAAGACAGGGCCCACGAGCAGTACTTC. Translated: CASSLTKDRAHEQYF.

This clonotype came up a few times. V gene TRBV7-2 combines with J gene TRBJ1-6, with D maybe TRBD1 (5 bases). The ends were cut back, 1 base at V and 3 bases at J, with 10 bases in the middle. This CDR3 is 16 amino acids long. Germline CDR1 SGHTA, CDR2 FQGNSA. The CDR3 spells CASSLVAGGYNSPLHF. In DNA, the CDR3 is TGTGCCAGCAGCTTAGTAGCGGGGGGCTATAATTCACCCCTCCACTTT.

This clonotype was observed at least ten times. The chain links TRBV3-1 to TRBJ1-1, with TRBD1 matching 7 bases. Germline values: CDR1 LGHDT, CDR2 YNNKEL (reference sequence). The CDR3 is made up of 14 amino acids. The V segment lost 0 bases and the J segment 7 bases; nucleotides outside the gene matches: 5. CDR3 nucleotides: TGTGCCAGCAGCCAAGACAGGGGGTGTTGTGAAGCTTTCTTT. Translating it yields CASSQDRGCCEAFF.

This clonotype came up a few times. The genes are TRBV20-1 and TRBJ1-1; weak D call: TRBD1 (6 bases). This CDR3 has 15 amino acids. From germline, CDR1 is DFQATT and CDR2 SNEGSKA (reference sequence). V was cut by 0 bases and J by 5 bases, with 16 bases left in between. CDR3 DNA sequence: TGCAGTGCTAGAGATAAGGGGGGGTCGCGAACTGAAGCTTTCTTT. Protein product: CSARDKGGSRTEAFF.

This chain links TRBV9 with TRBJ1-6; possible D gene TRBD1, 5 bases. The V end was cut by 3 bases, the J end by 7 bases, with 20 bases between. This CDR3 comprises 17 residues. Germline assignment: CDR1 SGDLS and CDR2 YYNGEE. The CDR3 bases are TGTGCCAGCAGCGGGCGGAGAAGGGACGGAGAAAATTCACCCCTCCACTTT. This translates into CASSGRRRDGENSPLHF.

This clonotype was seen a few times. In DNA form, the CDR3 reads TGTGCCAGCAGCTTATCCCACCATCGGTCCTACAATGAGCAGTTCTTC. This codes for CASSLSHHRSYNEQFF. V and J are TRBV7-8 and TRBJ2-1; unclear D gene. With 2 bases removed from V and 1 base from J, the gap between germline ends came to 12 bases. This CDR3 spans 16 amino acids. In germline, CDR1 is SGHVS, CDR2 FQNEAQ. The full variable domain, completed using reference TRBV7-8 and TRBJ2-1, is GAGVSQSPRYKVAKRGQDVALRCDPISGHVSLFWYQQALGQGPEFLTYFQNEAQLDKSGLPSDRFFAERPEGSVSTLKIQRTQQEDSAVYLCASSLSHHRSYNEQFFGPGTRLTVL.

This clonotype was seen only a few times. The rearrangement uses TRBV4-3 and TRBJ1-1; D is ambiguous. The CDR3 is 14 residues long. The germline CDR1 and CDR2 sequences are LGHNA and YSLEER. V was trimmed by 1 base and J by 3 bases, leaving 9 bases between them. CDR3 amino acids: CASSQGRPHTEAFF. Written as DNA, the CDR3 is TGCGCCAGCAGCCAAGGGAGACCACACACTGAAGCTTTCTTT.

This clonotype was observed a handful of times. Written as DNA, the CDR3 is TGTGCCAGCAGTTTAGCGCGGCCGGGGTCGGTGGGTCTAGAGACCCAGTACTTC. Protein: CASSLARPGSVGLETQYF. The genes are TRBV12-3 or TRBV12-4 and TRBJ2-5; possible D gene TRBD2, 5 bases. V shed 0 bases and J shed 4 bases, with 21 bases lying between them. The CDR3 contains 18 residues.

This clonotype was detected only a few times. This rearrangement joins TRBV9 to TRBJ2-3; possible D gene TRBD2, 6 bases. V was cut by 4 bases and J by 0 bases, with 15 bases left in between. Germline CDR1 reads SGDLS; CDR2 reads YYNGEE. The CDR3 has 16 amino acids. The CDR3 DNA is TGTGCCAGCAGCCCGAGGCGGGGCCCTAGCACAGATACGCAGTATTTT. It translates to CASSPRRGPSTDTQYF.

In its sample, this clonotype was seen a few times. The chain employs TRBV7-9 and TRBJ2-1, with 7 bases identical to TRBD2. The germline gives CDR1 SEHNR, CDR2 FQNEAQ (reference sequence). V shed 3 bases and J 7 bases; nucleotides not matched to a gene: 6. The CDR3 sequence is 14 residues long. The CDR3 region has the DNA TGTGCCAGCAGCTTTTATTCGGGGGGAAATGAGCAGTTCTTC. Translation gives CASSFYSGGNEQFF. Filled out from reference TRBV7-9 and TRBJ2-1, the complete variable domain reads DTGVSQNPRHKITKRGQNVTFRCDPISEHNRLYWYRQTLGQGPEFLTYFQNEAQLEKSRLLSDRFSAERPKGSFSTLEIQRTEQGDSAMYLCASSFYSGGNEQFFGPGTRLTVL.

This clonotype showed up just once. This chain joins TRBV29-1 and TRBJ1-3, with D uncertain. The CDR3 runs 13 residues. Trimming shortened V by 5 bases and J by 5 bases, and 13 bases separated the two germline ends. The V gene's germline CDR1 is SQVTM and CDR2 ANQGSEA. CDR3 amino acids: CSVSTVSRNTIYF. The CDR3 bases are TGCAGCGTTTCGACCGTCTCGCGAAACACCATATATTTT.

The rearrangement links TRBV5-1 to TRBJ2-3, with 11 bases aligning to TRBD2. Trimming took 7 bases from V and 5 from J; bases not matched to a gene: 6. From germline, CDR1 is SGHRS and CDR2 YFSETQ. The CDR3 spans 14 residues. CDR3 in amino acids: CASATTSGGDTQYF. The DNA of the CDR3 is TGCGCCAGCGCAACCACTAGCGGGGGAGATACGCAGTATTTT. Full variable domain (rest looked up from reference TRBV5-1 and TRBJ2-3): KAGVTQTPRYLIKTRGQQVTLSCSPISGHRSVSWYQQTPGQGLQFLFEYFSETQRNKGNFPGRFSGRQFSNSRSEMNVSTLELGDSALYLCASATTSGGDTQYFGPGTRLTVL.

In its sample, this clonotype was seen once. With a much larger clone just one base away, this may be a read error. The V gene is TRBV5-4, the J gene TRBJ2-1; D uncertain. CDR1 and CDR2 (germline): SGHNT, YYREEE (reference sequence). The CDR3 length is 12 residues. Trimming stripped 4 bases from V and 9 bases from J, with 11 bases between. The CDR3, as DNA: TGTGCCAGCAGCCGGTCTAGTGCTGAGCAGTTCTTC. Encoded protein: CASSRSSAEQFF.